These 2 T cell receptor beta chains share one sample of origin, sequenced in a study of shared T cell receptors in the human thymus. The assay was immunoSEQ multiplex PCR, and TCRdb's table has in-frame clones only and misses some. In the table there are about 500,000 clones, 78% of which are singletons. The same sample was also used in a study of human thymus T cells.

Sample: thymocytes. These receptors were collected from a boy less than two years old with a congenital heart defect.

The J gene is TRBJ2-7, the V gene TRBV19; 11 bases agree with TRBD1. The V segment lost 1 base and the J segment 4 bases; nucleotides outside the gene matches: 3. The germline V gene has CDR1 LNHDA and CDR2 SQIVND (reference sequence). The CDR3 loop spans 15 amino acids. CDR3 sequence: CASSIGDRGVYEQYF. The DNA of the CDR3 is TGTGCCAGTAGTATAGGGGACAGGGGGGTTTACGAGCAGTACTTC.

In DNA, the CDR3 is TGTGCCAGCGCGGGGGTCAATCAGCCCCAGCATTTT. Encoded protein: CASAGVNQPQHF. The rearrangement uses TRBV14 and TRBJ1-5, with a possible D match to TRBD1 (5 bases). The germline gives CDR1 SGHDN, CDR2 FVKESK. V was shortened by 8 bases and J by 3 bases, with 8 bases between the two germline ends. This CDR3 spans 12 amino acids.